This T cell receptor (beta chain) was sequenced for a study of cytomegalovirus exposure and HLA in healthy donors. Germline lookup yields CDR1 SEHNR and CDR2 FQNEAQ (reference sequence). The CDR3 covers 16 residues. Trimming cost V 4 bases and J 1 base, with 14 bases left between them. Amplification used 60 Vbeta primers and 13 Jbeta primers. Repertoires were generated with immunoSEQ multiplex PCR, while TCRdb's copy carries only in-frame clones and drops some. The sample shows 80,000 or so clones, roughly four fifths of them seen only once. This receptor was identified in a middle-aged man in good health and CMV-seronegative. Sequenced sample: PBMCs. The chain has TRBV7-9 and TRBJ1-5, with D maybe TRBD1 (6 bases). The CDR3 protein is CASSYHRVGSNQPQHF. The CDR3 DNA reads TGTGCCAGCAGCTACCACAGGGTAGGAAGCAATCAGCCCCAGCATTTT.